The 20 T cell receptor beta chains reported below all come from one sample, sequenced in a study of blood T cell repertoires in COVID-19. Assay: immunoSEQ multiplex PCR; the TCRdb copy retains only in-frame clones and omits some. The profile shows 200,000 to 250,000 clones, approximately 90% of them singletons. The sample taken for sequencing was peripheral blood. These receptors all stem from a man aged 25-45 years who had recovered from COVID-19.

V usage is TRBV6-5 and J usage is TRBJ1-2, with TRBD1 matching over 7 bases. Per the germline V gene, CDR1 is MNHEY and CDR2 is SVGAGI. With V trimmed by 11 bases and J by 2 bases, 5 bases remained unmatched. The length of the CDR3 is 12 residues. The CDR3 reads CALIQGNYGYTF. CDR3 bases: TGTGCCTTAATACAGGGGAACTATGGCTACACCTTC.

This sequence joins TRBV2 and TRBJ1-5; 9 positions agree with TRBD1. The junction had 6 bases not matched to a gene; V was cut back by 6 bases and J by 0 bases. Germline V gene lookup returns CDR1 SNHLY and CDR2 FYNNEI. CDR3 length: 16 amino acids. DNA for the CDR3: TGTGCCAGCAGGACAGGGGGGAGTTATAGCAATCAGCCCCAGCATTTT. It specifies CASRTGGSYSNQPQHF. Drawing the rest from reference TRBV2 and TRBJ1-5, the complete variable domain is EPEVTQTPSHQVTQMGQEVILRCVPISNHLYFYWYRQILGQKVEFLVSFYNNEISEKSEIFDDQFSVERPDGSNFTLKIRSTKLEDSAMYFCASRTGGSYSNQPQHFGDGTRLSIL.

This chain links TRBV29-1 with TRBJ1-1; 10 bases agree with TRBD1. This CDR3 is built from 14 residues. Germline loops: CDR1 SQVTM, CDR2 ANQGSEA. Trimming at V came to 6 bases and at J to 1 base, leaving 5 bases not matched to a gene. DNA of the CDR3: TGCAGCGTGACAGGGGGCGCGAAGAACACTGAAGCTTTCTTT. This gives the protein CSVTGGAKNTEAFF.

V and J are TRBV11-2 and TRBJ2-7, with 7 bases identical to TRBD1. CDR3 size: 14 residues. Losses at the gene ends were 4 bases for V and 6 bases for J; bases not matched to a gene: 9. CDR1 SGHAT and CDR2 FQNNGV come from the germline V gene. The CDR3 spells CASSSDRVMLEQYF. CDR3 DNA sequence: TGTGCCAGCAGCTCCGACAGGGTAATGCTCGAGCAGTACTTC. The full variable domain, in which reference TRBV11-2 and TRBJ2-7 provide the parts outside the CDR3, is EAGVAQSPRYKIIEKRQSVAFWCNPISGHATLYWYQQILGQGPKLLIQFQNNGVVDDSQLPKDRFSAERLKGVDSTLKIQPAKLEDSAVYLCASSSDRVMLEQYFGPGTRLTVT.

The chain links TRBV5-4 to TRBJ1-6, with a possible D match to TRBD1 (5 bases). The CDR3 is 13 amino acids. Germline loops: CDR1 SGHNT, CDR2 YYREEE (reference sequence). Deletions cut 0 bases from V and 14 bases from J, with 12 bases between. The CDR3 is CASSLGEGPTLHF. CDR3 nucleotide sequence: TGTGCCAGCAGCTTGGGGGAGGGGCCCACCCTCCACTTT. The variable domain in full, completed from reference TRBV5-4 and TRBJ1-6, reads ETGVTQSPTHLIKTRGQQVTLRCSSQSGHNTVSWYQQALGQGPQFIFQYYREEENGRGNFPPRFSGLQFPNYSSELNVNALELDDSALYLCASSLGEGPTLHFGNGTRLTVT.

The chain is built from TRBV3-1 (or the pseudogene TRBV3-2) and TRBJ1-2; D is possibly TRBD1 (6 bases). The germline V gene has CDR1 LGHDT and CDR2 YNNKEL (reference sequence). The CDR3 spans 16 residues. Trimming pared 5 bases from V and 8 bases from J, leaving 24 bases between. CDR3 sequence: CASSFLSGHLTGGYTF. As DNA, the CDR3 is TGTGCCAGCAGCTTCCTCTCGGGACATCTGACGGGGGGCTACACCTTC.

The rearrangement links TRBV24-1 to TRBJ2-3, with no clear D. Germline CDR1 KGHDR, CDR2 SFDVKD. V was shortened by 1 base and J by 6 bases, with 13 bases between the two germline ends. The CDR3 consists of 15 residues. DNA of the CDR3: TGTGCCACCAGTGATTTTGATGGGTCCGGGGATACGCAGTATTTT. Protein: CATSDFDGSGDTQYF.

V gene TRBV5-6 combines with J gene TRBJ1-4; 7 nucleotides line up with TRBD1. The germline V gene encodes CDR1 SGHDT and CDR2 YYEEEE. V gave up 7 bases and J gave up 5 bases; unmatched junction bases: 8. This CDR3 has 14 residues. CDR3 sequence: CASSQTGVNEKLFF. Here the CDR3 DNA reads TGTGCCAGCTCACAAACAGGGGTAAATGAAAAACTGTTTTTT.

The chain recombines TRBV4-3 with TRBJ1-4, with 12 bases that match TRBD1. CDR3 length equals 15 residues. CDR1 LGHNA and CDR2 YSLEER come from the germline V gene. J gave up 10 bases and V 1 base, and 4 bases lay outside the gene matches. The CDR3 loop reads CASSQAGTGGGKLFF. CDR3 sequence (DNA): TGCGCCAGCAGCCAAGCCGGGACAGGGGGCGGAAAACTGTTTTTT.

J is TRBJ1-2 and V is TRBV4-1, with 8 bases identical to TRBD1. Germline V gene lookup returns CDR1 MGHRA and CDR2 YSYEKL. This CDR3 is built from 18 residues. V dropped 0 bases and J dropped 1; count of bases not matched to a gene: 10. The CDR3 spells CASSQDYTRDRHNYGYTF. The DNA of the CDR3 is TGCGCCAGCAGCCAAGACTACACCCGGGACAGGCATAACTATGGCTACACCTTC.

V usage is TRBV19 and J usage is TRBJ2-3; D remains ambiguous. The CDR3 consists of 14 residues. Trimming cost V 7 bases and J 8 bases, with 19 bases left between them. Germline CDR1 reads LNHDA; CDR2 reads SQIVND (reference sequence). The CDR3 is CASTERPNPSTQYF. The DNA for the CDR3 is TGTGCCAGTACGGAGAGGCCCAACCCTTCTACGCAGTATTTT. Combining the CDR3 with reference TRBV19 and TRBJ2-3 gives the whole variable domain DGGITQSPKYLFRKEGQNVTLSCEQNLNHDAMYWYRQDPGQGLRLIYYSQIVNDFQKGDIAEGYSVSREKKESFPLTVTSAQKNPTAFYLCASTERPNPSTQYFGPGTRLTVL.

There are a few counts of this clone. This chain uses TRBV9 with TRBJ2-2, with 7 bases lining up with TRBD1. From germline, CDR1 is SGDLS and CDR2 YYNGEE. This CDR3 region has 15 residues. J was trimmed by 4 bases and V by 1 base; bases with no gene match: 4. In DNA form, the CDR3 reads TGTGCCAGCAGCGTATGGGCAGGGGGCACCGGGGAGCTGTTTTTT. This translates into CASSVWAGGTGELFF.

This clone was seen ten or more times. The chain joins TRBV18 to TRBJ1-4; D unclear. Germline V gives CDR1 KGHSH, CDR2 LQKENI. The V gene lost 4 bases and the J gene lost 3 bases, with 15 bases spanning the gap. The CDR3 has 16 amino acids. CDR3 residues: CASSRLRARANEKLFF. The CDR3 DNA sequence: TGTGCCAGCTCACGACTCCGGGCGCGGGCTAATGAAAAACTGTTTTTT.

V is TRBV19 and J is TRBJ1-5; D is unclear. V was trimmed by 1 base and J by 4 bases, leaving 8 bases between them. Per germline, CDR1 LNHDA and CDR2 SQIVND (reference sequence). This CDR3 is 14 amino acids long. DNA of the CDR3: TGTGCCAGTAGTATAGTTGGCAGTAATCAGCCCCAGCATTTT. Protein sequence: CASSIVGSNQPQHF.

This chain links TRBV12-5 with TRBJ1-1; D is possibly TRBD1 (6 bases). Germline V CDR1 and CDR2: LGHNT, FRNRAP. V was shortened by 1 base and J by 5 bases, with 8 bases between the two germline ends. The CDR3 has 13 residues. CDR3 coding DNA: TGTGCTAGTGGTTTGGGACAGGAAACTGAAGCTTTCTTT. Residues: CASGLGQETEAFF.

The chain combines TRBV4-2 with TRBJ1-1; the match to TRBD1 covers 9 bases. The CDR3 is made up of 16 amino acids. V gave up 1 base and J gave up 4 bases; unmatched junction bases: 7. Germline values: CDR1 LGHNA, CDR2 YNFKEQ. CDR3 loop: CASSQGRGQGGTEAFF. The CDR3, as DNA: TGTGCCAGCAGCCAAGGGCGGGGACAGGGTGGCACTGAAGCTTTCTTT.

V is TRBV3-1 (or the pseudogene TRBV3-2) and J is TRBJ1-1, with 8 positions matching TRBD1. The ends lost 2 bases at V and 6 bases at J; junction bases unmatched: 8. Germline CDR1 LGHDT, CDR2 YNNKEL (reference sequence). CDR3 length: 15 residues. In DNA form, the CDR3 reads TGTGCCAGCAGCCAACAGGGGCCACAGGGGGCTGAAGCTTTCTTT. Translated, it gives CASSQQGPQGAEAFF.

This chain links TRBV27 with TRBJ2-7; 7 positions agree with TRBD2. CDR1 is MNHEY, CDR2 SMNVEV, per germline (reference sequence). This CDR3 has 13 residues. V dropped 6 bases and J dropped 4; count of bases not matched to a gene: 6. CDR3 sequence reads: CASSGGTDYEQYF. The DNA of the CDR3 is TGTGCCAGCAGCGGGGGGACCGATTACGAGCAGTACTTC.

The CDR3 DNA follows: TGTGCCAGCAGCCCTGGACAGGGTGAATGGGAGGGCTACACCTTC. Its protein is CASSPGQGEWEGYTF. This rearrangement joins TRBV5-4 to TRBJ1-2, with TRBD1 matching 8 bases. After removal of 4 bases from V and 8 bases from J, the junction contained 13 bases not matched to a gene. The CDR3 covers 15 residues. Germline values: CDR1 SGHNT, CDR2 YYREEE (reference sequence).

This rearrangement joins TRBV9 to TRBJ1-6; D is ambiguous. With 3 bases removed from V and 5 bases from J, the gap between germline ends came to 9 bases. Germline assignment: CDR1 SGDLS and CDR2 YYNGEE. The CDR3 totals 14 residues. The CDR3: CASSEAGHNSPLHF. CDR3 sequence (DNA): TGTGCCAGCAGCGAAGCAGGCCATAATTCACCCCTCCACTTT.